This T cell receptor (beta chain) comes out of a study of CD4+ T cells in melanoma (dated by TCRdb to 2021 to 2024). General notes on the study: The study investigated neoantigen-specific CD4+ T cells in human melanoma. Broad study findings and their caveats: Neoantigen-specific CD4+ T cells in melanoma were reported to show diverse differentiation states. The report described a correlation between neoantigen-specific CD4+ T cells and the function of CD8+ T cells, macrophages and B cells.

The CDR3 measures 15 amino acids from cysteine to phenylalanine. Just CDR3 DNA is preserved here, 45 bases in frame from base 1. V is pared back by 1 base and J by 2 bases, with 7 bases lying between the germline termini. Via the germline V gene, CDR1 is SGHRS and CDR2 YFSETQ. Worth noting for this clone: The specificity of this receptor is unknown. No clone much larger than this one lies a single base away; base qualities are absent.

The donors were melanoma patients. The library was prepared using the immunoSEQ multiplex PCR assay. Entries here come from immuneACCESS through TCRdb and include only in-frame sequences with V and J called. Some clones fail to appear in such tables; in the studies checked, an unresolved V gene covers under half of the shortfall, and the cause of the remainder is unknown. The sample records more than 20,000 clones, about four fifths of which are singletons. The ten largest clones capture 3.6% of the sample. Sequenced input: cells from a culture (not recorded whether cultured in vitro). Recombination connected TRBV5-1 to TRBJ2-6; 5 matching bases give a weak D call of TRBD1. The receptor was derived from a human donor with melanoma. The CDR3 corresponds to CASSLQGTGANVLTF. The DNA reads TGCGCCAGCAGCTTGCAGGGTACTGGGGCCAACGTCCTGACTTTC.